Shown below are 23 T cell receptor beta chains from a single sample sequenced in a study of blood T cells in healthy people across ages. The use of a sample-barcoded 5' primer and a J-beta primer mix characterized a second PCR of about 7 to 12 cycles. Each CDR3 protein is one row after TCRdb ran MiXCR on the 5' RACE reads. The sample shows about 720,000 distinct CDR3 sequences, about 20% of them seen only once. What was sequenced was blood. These receptors all stem from a man aged 65-85 years in good health.

A remark on this clonotype: One base away lies a much larger clone, so this may be a sequencing read error. V gene TRBV12-3 or TRBV12-4 combines with J gene TRBJ1-2; possibly TRBD1 for D (6 bases). V lost 6 bases, J lost 1 base, and 21 bases lay in between. The CDR3 has 17 residues. CDR3 DNA sequence: TGTGCCAGCAGCCCTAATTGGTGGAAGGGGGATAACTATGGCTACACCTTC. Translation: CASSPNWWKGDNYGYTF.

The gene calls are TRBV28 and TRBJ2-7; no firm D call. V was trimmed by 4 bases and J by 3 bases, leaving 7 bases between them. Germline V CDR1 and CDR2: MDHEN, SYDVKM. The CDR3 has 12 amino acids. CDR3 coding DNA: TGTGCCAGCAGTTCGGCCGTCTACGAGCAGTACTTC. This translates into CASSSAVYEQYF.

The V and J genes are TRBV7-9 and TRBJ2-3; perhaps D is TRBD1 or TRBD2 (5 bases each). Germline V gene sequence: CDR1 SEHNR, CDR2 FQNEAQ (reference sequence). The CDR3 consists of 14 residues. V was shortened by 3 bases and J by 3 bases, with 10 bases between the two germline ends. CDR3 sequence reads: CASSFYGGTDTQYF. CDR3 in DNA: TGTGCCAGCAGCTTCTATGGGGGAACAGATACGCAGTATTTT.

This chain uses TRBV18 with TRBJ2-2, with D tentatively TRBD1 or TRBD2 (5 bases each). V was cut by 6 bases and J by 0 bases, with 14 bases left in between. The germline gives CDR1 KGHSH, CDR2 LQKENI. The CDR3 totals 16 residues. The CDR3 loop reads CASSPNGASNTGELFF. The CDR3 DNA is TGTGCCAGCTCTCCCAACGGGGCCTCGAACACCGGGGAGCTGTTTTTT.

The chain joins TRBV20-1 to TRBJ2-3; the D gene is possibly TRBD2 (6 bases). CDR1 DFQATT and CDR2 SNEGSKA come from the germline V gene (reference sequence). CDR3 length: 14 residues. V gave up 6 bases and J gave up 0 bases, with 13 bases separating them. The CDR3 DNA reads TGCAGTGCCCTTCTAGCGACTAGCACAGATACGCAGTATTTT. This codes for CSALLATSTDTQYF.

A few counts support this clonotype. V usage is TRBV25-1 and J usage is TRBJ1-1, with 8 bases aligning to TRBD1. With 4 bases clipped from V and 4 bases from J, the junction kept 5 bases outside the gene matches. CDR3 length: 14 amino acids. Germline CDR1 reads MGHDK; CDR2 reads SYGVNS. The CDR3 DNA reads as TGTGCCAGCAGTGGGACAGGGTTGGGCACTGAAGCTTTCTTT. Protein product: CASSGTGLGTEAFF.

The sample holds a few counts of this clonotype. The chain carries TRBV2 and TRBJ2-3; no clear D. CDR3 length: 15 residues. The germline gives CDR1 SNHLY, CDR2 FYNNEI. V shed 9 bases and J shed 2 bases, with 18 bases lying between them. The CDR3 DNA follows: TGTGCCAGTCAGACGGTCGGCGGATTCACAGATACGCAGTATTTT. Amino acids: CASQTVGGFTDTQYF.

Regarding this clonotype: A junction end diverges from the germline sequence, so it may reflect a read error. V and J are TRBV12-3 or TRBV12-4 and TRBJ1-5; perhaps TRBD1 as D (6 bases). The CDR3 has 15 amino acids. DNA of the CDR3: TGTGCCAGCAGTTGGTCACAGGGTAACAATCAGCCCCAGCACTTT. Protein product: CASSWSQGNNQPQHF.

The count of this clonotype is one. The rearrangement joins TRBV7-2 to TRBJ2-1; no firm D call. The J call is in doubt because the DNA end fits TRBJ2-5 better. This CDR3 is 14 amino acids long. Germline V gene sequence: CDR1 SGHTA, CDR2 FQGNSA. DNA for the CDR3: TGTGCCAGCAGCTTAGGGCCAAACCAAGAGACCCAGTACTTC. It encodes CASSLGPNQETQYF.

This clonotype occurred a few times. The V gene is TRBV6-2 or TRBV6-3, the J gene TRBJ2-5, with 7 bases aligning to TRBD1. The DNA end is a closer match to TRBJ2-7, so the J assignment may be wrong. CDR1 and CDR2 (germline): MNHEY, SVGEGT. This CDR3 contains 14 residues. CDR3 bases: TGTGCCAGCGCAGGGACAGCCGGTTTCTACGAGCAGTACGTC. It encodes CASAGTAGFYEQYV.

This clonotype has just a few counts. This rearrangement joins TRBV6-5 to TRBJ2-1, with 8 bases that match TRBD2. Trimming took 2 bases from V and 8 from J; bases not matched to a gene: 2. Per germline, CDR1 MNHEY and CDR2 SVGAGI. The CDR3 spans 13 residues. The CDR3 region has the DNA TGTGCCAGCAGTTACCGGGGGGGCGATGAGCAGTTCTTC. It yields the protein CASSYRGGDEQFF.

The V and J genes are TRBV5-1 and TRBJ2-1; TRBD1 matches 7 bases. Germline V gene sequence: CDR1 SGHRS, CDR2 YFSETQ. The CDR3 totals 13 residues. The junction had 5 bases not matched to a gene; V was cut back by 4 bases and J by 7 bases. CDR3 sequence: CASSAATGNEQFF. The CDR3 coding sequence is TGCGCCAGCAGCGCAGCGACAGGGAATGAGCAGTTCTTC.

The chain couples TRBV18 to TRBJ1-4, with TRBD1 identical over 8 bases. The CDR3 is 14 residues long. The germline gives CDR1 KGHSH, CDR2 LQKENI. J was trimmed by 10 bases and V by 3 bases; bases with no gene match: 7. The DNA of the CDR3 is TGTGCCAGCTCACCGGGACAGGCTGACGGAAAACTGTTTTTT. Amino acids: CASSPGQADGKLFF.

This clonotype was seen a handful of times. At one of its ends the junction is not consistent with the germline gene, which may arise from a read error. The CDR3 nucleotides read TGCGCCTGCAGCGCGCGACAGGGCACCGGGGAGCTGTTTTTT. Residues: CACSARQGTGELFF. The chain couples TRBV5-1 to TRBJ2-2; TRBD1 matches at 7 bases. Germline values: CDR1 SGHRS, CDR2 YFSETQ. CDR3 length: 14 amino acids.

The chain employs TRBV9 and TRBJ2-1; TRBD2 matches 7 bases. TRBJ2-5 matches the DNA end more closely, so the J call is doubtful. This CDR3 is 15 amino acids long. CDR1 and CDR2 (germline): SGDLS, YYNGEE. The CDR3 DNA reads TGTGCCAGCAGCGTATCAAGCGGGGCCCAAGAGACCCAGTACTTC. Protein: CASSVSSGAQETQYF.

This chain uses TRBV12-3 or TRBV12-4 with TRBJ1-2, with D tentatively TRBD1 (5 bases). Trimming removed 1 base from V and 8 bases from J, with 11 bases in between. CDR3 size: 13 residues. Written as DNA, the CDR3 is TGTGCCAGCAGTTTAGAGGGGCGTAGAGGCTACACCTTC. Amino acids: CASSLEGRRGYTF.

This clonotype was counted between two and nine times. One junction end disagrees with the germline gene, perhaps due to a read error. The chain joins TRBV6-4 to TRBJ2-1; no clear D gene. This CDR3 has 13 residues. From germline, CDR1 is MRHNA and CDR2 SNTAGT. DNA of the CDR3: TGTGCCAGCAGTGTCAGCTCGAACAACGAGCAGTTCTTC. Protein sequence: CASSVSSNNEQFF.

This clonotype was seen many times. The chain uses TRBV7-8 and TRBJ2-1; 7 bases are a match to TRBD2. This CDR3 region has 17 residues. V shed 4 bases and J 0 bases; nucleotides not matched to a gene: 9. Germline V CDR1 and CDR2: SGHVS, FQNEAQ. CDR3 in amino acids: CASSSSRPGGSYNEQFF. CDR3 nucleotides: TGTGCCAGCAGCTCCAGCCGCCCGGGGGGCTCCTACAATGAGCAGTTCTTC.

Only a few counts were recorded for this clonotype. The chain's CDR3 is CATRGTGSNTGELFF. In DNA form, the CDR3 reads TGTGCCACCAGGGGGACAGGGTCGAACACCGGGGAGCTGTTTTTT. This rearrangement joins TRBV24-1 to TRBJ2-2, with 9 bases fitting TRBD1. The germline V gene encodes CDR1 KGHDR and CDR2 SFDVKD. J gave up 0 bases and V 7 bases, and 2 bases lay outside the gene matches. The CDR3 is 15 residues long.

The V and J genes are TRBV24-1 and TRBJ1-1; 9 nucleotides line up with TRBD1. Germline-derived CDR1 and CDR2 are KGHDR and SFDVKD. V gave up 3 bases and J gave up 10 bases; unmatched junction bases: 8. This CDR3 has 14 amino acids. Written as DNA, the CDR3 is TGTGCCACCAGTGATCCGGGACAGGGAGGAGGAGCTTTCTTT. Translation gives CATSDPGQGGGAFF.

The CDR3 here is CASSLDWVRYEQFF. CDR3 DNA: TGCGCCAGCAGCTTGGACTGGGTAAGATATGAGCAGTTCTTC. The genes are TRBV5-1 and TRBJ2-1, with D unresolved. The CDR3 runs to 14 residues. Germline CDR1 reads SGHRS; CDR2 reads YFSETQ. The germline V and J ends were trimmed by 0 bases and 8 bases, with 12 bases remaining between them.

This clonotype was observed a few times. The genes are TRBV3-1 and TRBJ2-5; D not certain. The J call may be faulty, since TRBJ2-1 better matches the DNA end. The V gene's germline CDR1 is LGHDT and CDR2 YNNKEL (reference sequence). The CDR3 extends over 14 amino acids. CDR3 sequence reads: CASSLGPSFGEQFF. CDR3 coding DNA: TGTGCCAGCAGCCTAGGACCATCCTTTGGTGAGCAGTTCTTC.

This sequence joins TRBV5-1 and TRBJ2-5, with a weak D call TRBD1 (6 bases). V was shortened by 4 bases and J by 2 bases, with 15 bases between the two germline ends. CDR3 size: 15 residues. Per the germline V gene, CDR1 is SGHRS and CDR2 is YFSETQ. This CDR3 reads CASSPTDSRQETQYF. DNA of the CDR3: TGCGCCAGCAGCCCGACGGACAGCAGACAAGAGACCCAGTACTTC. The variable domain in full, with the rest retrieved from reference TRBV5-1 and TRBJ2-5, is KAGVTQTPRYLIKTRGQQVTLSCSPISGHRSVSWYQQTPGQGLQFLFEYFSETQRNKGNFPGRFSGRQFSNSRSEMNVSTLELGDSALYLCASSPTDSRQETQYFGPGTRLLVL.